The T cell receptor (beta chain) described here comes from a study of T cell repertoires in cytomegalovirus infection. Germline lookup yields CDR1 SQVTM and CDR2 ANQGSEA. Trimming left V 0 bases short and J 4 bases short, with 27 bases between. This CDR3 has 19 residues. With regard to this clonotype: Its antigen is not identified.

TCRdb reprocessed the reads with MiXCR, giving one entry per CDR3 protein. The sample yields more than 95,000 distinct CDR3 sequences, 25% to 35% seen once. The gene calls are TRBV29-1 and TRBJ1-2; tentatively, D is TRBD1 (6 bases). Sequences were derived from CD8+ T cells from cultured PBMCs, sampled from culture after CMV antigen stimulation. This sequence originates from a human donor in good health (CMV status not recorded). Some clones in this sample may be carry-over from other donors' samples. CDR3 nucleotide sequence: TGCAGCGTTGAAGATTTGGGGGGAGCGGGGGCGATGCTCAGCTATGGCTACACCTTC. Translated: CSVEDLGGAGAMLSYGYTF.